A selection of T cell receptor beta chains follows, all from one sample in a study of blood T cell repertoires in COVID-19. Only in-frame clones appear in the TCRdb table, and some are missing; sequencing was by immunoSEQ multiplex PCR. Of under 200,000 clones in the sample, 81% are singletons; the top ten hold around 5.3%. Material for sequencing was PBMCs or T cells enriched from blood (not recorded which). The receptors were sampled from a woman aged 40 to 50 with acute COVID-19. The CDR3 runs from the conserved cysteine through the conserved F or W. A D gene is named only where the DNA matches it firmly. The size entry is marked missing in some rows and otherwise reads once, few, many or a size class.

D gene	J gene	CDR3 length	V gene	clone size	CDR3 DNA	CDR3 protein
TRBD1	TRBJ1-2	15	TRBV11-3	-	TGTGCCAGCAGCAGTCCCGGGACAGGAGCGAATGGCTACACCTTC	CASSSPGTGANGYTF
-	TRBJ1-2	13	TRBV9	-	TGTGCCAGCAGCGTAGATACAGACTATGGCTACACCTTC	CASSVDTDYGYTF
TRBD2	TRBJ2-1	15	TRBV12-5	-	TGTGCTAGTGGTTTGGGACTAGCGGGAATAAGTGAGCAGTTCTTC	CASGLGLAGISEQFF
-	TRBJ2-5	13	TRBV18	-	TGTGCCAGCTCAGCGGGACAGCAAGAGACCCAGTACTTC	CASSAGQQETQYF
TRBD1	TRBJ1-1	16	TRBV19	-	TGTGCCAGTAGTATCGCGACAGGGGCCCCGGGCACTGAAGCTTTCTTT	CASSIATGAPGTEAFF
-	TRBJ2-2	18	TRBV24-1	-	TGTGCCACCAGTGATTTCCGCGGGACGGGGGTTTACACCGGGGAGCTGTTTTTT	CATSDFRGTGVYTGELFF
TRBD2	TRBJ2-3	17	TRBV5-6	-	TGTGCCAGCAGCCGAATTAGCGGGAGGGCGTCGCCAGATACGCAGTATTTT	CASSRISGRASPDTQYF
TRBD1	TRBJ2-7	12	TRBV28	-	TGTGCCAGCAGTTCCTCAGGGGGCGAGCAGTACTTC	CASSSSGGEQYF
TRBD1	TRBJ1-5	15	TRBV7-8	-	TGTGCCAGCAGCTTAGAGGGACAGGGAAATCAGCCCCAGCATTTT	CASSLEGQGNQPQHF
TRBD2	TRBJ2-7	15	TRBV10-2	once	TGCGCCAGCAGTCAAGGACTAGCGGGAGCCTACGAGCAGTACTTC	CASSQGLAGAYEQYF
TRBD1	TRBJ1-2	15	TRBV9	few	TGTGCCAGCAGCTCCCAAGGACAGGGGAAGTTCGGCTACACCTTC	CASSSQGQGKFGYTF
-	TRBJ1-1	11	TRBV18	-	TGTGCCAGCTCTAACGGGGCTGAAGCTTTCTTT	CASSNGAEAFF
-	TRBJ1-6	12	TRBV2	-	TGTGCCAGCACAGAGGGCCCTTCACCCCTCCACTTT	CASTEGPSPLHF
-	TRBJ1-4	15	TRBV2	-	TGTGCCAGCAGTGAAGCTGGGGCGGGGAATGAAAAACTGTTTTTT	CASSEAGAGNEKLFF
-	TRBJ2-5	12	TRBV5-1	once	TGCGCCAGCAGCTACCAGGGGGAGACCCAGTACTTC	CASSYQGETQYF
TRBD1	TRBJ2-7	16	TRBV11-1	many	TGTGCCAGCAGCTTGGCCGGGACAGGGAGCTTCTACGAGCAGTACTTC	CASSLAGTGSFYEQYF